This T cell receptor (beta chain) was profiled in a study of shared clonotypes between healthy human individuals. Notes on the study in general: Generally, naive subsets came out with larger estimated richness than memory subsets. Enrolling few donors narrowed the genetic and exposure-history diversity that was represented.

The CDR3 contains 10 residues. Germline CDR1 is MDHEN and CDR2 is SYDVKM. The V end was cut by 8 bases, the J end by 5 bases, with 6 bases between. This clone was detected a few times. Its antigen is undetermined. It was approximately 0.2 ug DNA, 33,000 or so T cell genomes, that sorted-subset replicate PCRs used. Profiling relied on immunoSEQ multiplex PCR, and the TCRdb table lists in-frame clones only, not all of them. This table has approximately 700,000 clones, roughly 72% appearing once. The sequence was collected from a woman younger than 45 in good health. The rearrangement joins TRBV28 to TRBJ1-2, with no clear D. The material sequenced was memory CD4+ T cells sorted from blood. The subset: CD45RA-negative fraction. CDR3 bases: TGTGCCAGCGGTCCTTATGGCTACACCTTC. Translation: CASGPYGYTF.